This entry features one T cell receptor (beta chain) sequence. As yet, its antigen is unknown. The germline V gene has CDR1 KGHSH and CDR2 LQKENI. Trimming took 10 bases from V and 3 from J; bases not matched to a gene: 20. The CDR3 is made up of 17 amino acids. Using viral peptide pools, the ViraFEST assay grew out antigen-specific CD4+ T cells prior to sequencing. Researchers isolated CD4+ T cells once approximately 10 days of culture had elapsed. Their SARS-CoV-2 infection, verified by PCR, occurred between March and December 2020. Participants got two doses of BNT162b2 or mRNA-1273 vaccine. This sample is drawn from a study of vaccination effects on CD4 cells after COVID-19. Overall study context: Once vaccinated, a few convalescent patients were sampled both early and late afterward. Sampling occurred a median 72 days post second dose, range 14 to 241.

The protocol was immunoSEQ multiplex PCR, while the TCRdb copy is restricted to in-frame clones and leaves out a portion. The sample shows approximately 15,000 clones, 65% to 80% of them seen only once. Specimen: CD4+ T cells from PBMCs cultured with HCoV-NL63 spike peptides, collected after COVID-19 vaccination. This TCR derives from a human donor who had a prior SARS-CoV-2 infection. V usage is TRBV18 and J usage is TRBJ1-1; 7 bases are shared with TRBD1. DNA for the CDR3: TGTGCCACCCAACTATATATTCAAGGGGGCAGAGACACTGAAGCTTTCTTT. Encoded protein: CATQLYIQGGRDTEAFF.